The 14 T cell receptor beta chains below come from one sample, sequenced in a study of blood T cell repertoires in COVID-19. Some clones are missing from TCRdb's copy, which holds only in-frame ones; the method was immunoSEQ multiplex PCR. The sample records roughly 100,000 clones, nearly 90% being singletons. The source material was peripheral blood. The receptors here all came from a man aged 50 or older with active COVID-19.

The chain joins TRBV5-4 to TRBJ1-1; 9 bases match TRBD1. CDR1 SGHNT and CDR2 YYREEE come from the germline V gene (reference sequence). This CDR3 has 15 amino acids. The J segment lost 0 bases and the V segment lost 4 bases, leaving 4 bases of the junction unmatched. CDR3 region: CASSKDRGMNTEAFF. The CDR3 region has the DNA TGTGCCAGCAGCAAAGACAGGGGGATGAACACTGAAGCTTTCTTT. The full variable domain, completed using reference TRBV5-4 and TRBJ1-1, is ETGVTQSPTHLIKTRGQQVTLRCSSQSGHNTVSWYQQALGQGPQFIFQYYREEENGRGNFPPRFSGLQFPNYSSELNVNALELDDSALYLCASSKDRGMNTEAFFGQGTRLTVV.

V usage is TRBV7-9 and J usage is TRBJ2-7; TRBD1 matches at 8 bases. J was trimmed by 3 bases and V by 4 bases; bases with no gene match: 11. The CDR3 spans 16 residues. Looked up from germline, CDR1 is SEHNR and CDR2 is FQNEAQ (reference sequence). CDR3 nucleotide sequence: TGTGCCAGCAGCTCACCGGACAGGGAAAACCGCTACGAGCAGTACTTC. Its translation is CASSSPDRENRYEQYF.

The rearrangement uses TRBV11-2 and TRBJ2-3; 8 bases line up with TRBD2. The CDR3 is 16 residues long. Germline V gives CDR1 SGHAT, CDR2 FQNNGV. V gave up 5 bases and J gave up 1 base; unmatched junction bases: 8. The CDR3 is CASSPEGRGGTDTQYF. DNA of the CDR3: TGTGCCAGCAGCCCGGAGGGGCGGGGGGGCACAGATACGCAGTATTTT. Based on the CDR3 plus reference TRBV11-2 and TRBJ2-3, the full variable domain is EAGVAQSPRYKIIEKRQSVAFWCNPISGHATLYWYQQILGQGPKLLIQFQNNGVVDDSQLPKDRFSAERLKGVDSTLKIQPAKLEDSAVYLCASSPEGRGGTDTQYFGPGTRLTVL.

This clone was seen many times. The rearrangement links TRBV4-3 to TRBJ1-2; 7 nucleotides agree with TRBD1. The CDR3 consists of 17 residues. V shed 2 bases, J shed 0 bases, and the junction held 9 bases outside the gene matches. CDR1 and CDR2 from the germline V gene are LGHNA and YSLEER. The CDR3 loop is CASSQMIRGGSNYGYTF. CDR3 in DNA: TGCGCCAGCAGCCAAATGATCCGAGGGGGCTCTAACTATGGCTACACCTTC.

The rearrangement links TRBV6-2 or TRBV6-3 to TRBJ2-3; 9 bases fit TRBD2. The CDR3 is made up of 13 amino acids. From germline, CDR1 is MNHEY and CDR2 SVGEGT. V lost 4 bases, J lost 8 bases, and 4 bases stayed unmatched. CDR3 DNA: TGTGCCAGCAGTTTAGCGGGGGCAAGTACGCAGTATTTT. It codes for CASSLAGASTQYF.

In DNA, the CDR3 is TGTGCCACCAGCAGCCGGACAGGGGCCTATGGCTACACCTTC. It codes for CATSSRTGAYGYTF. V is TRBV15 and J is TRBJ1-2, with 9 nucleotides matching TRBD1. This CDR3 region has 14 residues. The V gene end was trimmed by 3 bases and the J gene end by 4 bases; junction bases not matched to a gene: 3. In germline, CDR1 is LNHNV, CDR2 YYDKDF (reference sequence).

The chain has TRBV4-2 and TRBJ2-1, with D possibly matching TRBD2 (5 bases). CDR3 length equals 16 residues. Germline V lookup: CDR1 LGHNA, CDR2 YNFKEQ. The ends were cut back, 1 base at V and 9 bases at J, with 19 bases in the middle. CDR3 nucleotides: TGTGCCAGCAGCCAAGCTGCGGCGAGGGCCAGAGGTGAGCAGTTCTTC. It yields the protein CASSQAAARARGEQFF.

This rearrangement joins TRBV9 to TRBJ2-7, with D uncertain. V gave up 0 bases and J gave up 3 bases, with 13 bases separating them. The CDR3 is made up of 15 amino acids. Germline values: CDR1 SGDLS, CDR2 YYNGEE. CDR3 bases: TGTGCCAGCAGCGTAGAAAACCGGTCAAACTACGAGCAGTACTTC. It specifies CASSVENRSNYEQYF.

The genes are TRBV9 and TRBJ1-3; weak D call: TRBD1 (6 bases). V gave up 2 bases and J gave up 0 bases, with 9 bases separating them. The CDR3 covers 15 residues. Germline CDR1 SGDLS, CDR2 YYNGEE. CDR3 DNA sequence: TGTGCCAGCAGCGTCCAGGGGTTCTCTGGAAACACCATATATTTT. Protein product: CASSVQGFSGNTIYF.

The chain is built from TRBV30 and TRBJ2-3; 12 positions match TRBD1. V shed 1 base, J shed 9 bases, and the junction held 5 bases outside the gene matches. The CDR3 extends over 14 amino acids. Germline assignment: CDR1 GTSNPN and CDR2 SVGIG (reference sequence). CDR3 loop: CAWSGGTGGETQYF. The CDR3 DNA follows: TGTGCCTGGAGTGGGGGGACAGGGGGCGAGACGCAGTATTTT.

The CDR3 DNA sequence: TGTGCCAGCAGCTTCGACAGGGGGGTAGGCTACACCTTC. Its protein product is CASSFDRGVGYTF. The rearrangement joins TRBV11-2 to TRBJ1-2; 9 nucleotides agree with TRBD1. Losses at the gene ends were 3 bases for V and 8 bases for J; bases not matched to a gene: 4. The germline V gene has CDR1 SGHAT and CDR2 FQNNGV. CDR3 length: 13 residues.

The CDR3, as DNA: TGCGCCAGCAGCTTGGAGGGGCCAAGCTTAGCAACTAATGAAAAACTGTTTTTT. Translation gives CASSLEGPSLATNEKLFF. The chain has TRBV5-1 and TRBJ1-4; maybe TRBD1 (5 bases). V lost 0 bases, J lost 0 bases, and 15 bases lay in between. This CDR3 spans 18 amino acids. CDR1 SGHRS and CDR2 YFSETQ come from the germline V gene.

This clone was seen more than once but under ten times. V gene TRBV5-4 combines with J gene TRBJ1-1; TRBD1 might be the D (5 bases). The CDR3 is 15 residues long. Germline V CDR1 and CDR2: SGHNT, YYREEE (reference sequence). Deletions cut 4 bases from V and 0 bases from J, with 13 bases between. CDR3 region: CASSQHGQMNTEAFF. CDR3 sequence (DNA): TGTGCCAGCAGCCAGCACGGACAAATGAACACTGAAGCTTTCTTT.

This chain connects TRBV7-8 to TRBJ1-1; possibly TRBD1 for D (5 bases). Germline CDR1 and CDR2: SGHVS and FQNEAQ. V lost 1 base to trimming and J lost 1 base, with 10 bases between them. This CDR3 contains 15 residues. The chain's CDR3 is CASSLGRGKNTEAFF. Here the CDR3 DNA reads TGTGCCAGCAGCTTAGGTAGGGGTAAGAACACTGAAGCTTTCTTT.